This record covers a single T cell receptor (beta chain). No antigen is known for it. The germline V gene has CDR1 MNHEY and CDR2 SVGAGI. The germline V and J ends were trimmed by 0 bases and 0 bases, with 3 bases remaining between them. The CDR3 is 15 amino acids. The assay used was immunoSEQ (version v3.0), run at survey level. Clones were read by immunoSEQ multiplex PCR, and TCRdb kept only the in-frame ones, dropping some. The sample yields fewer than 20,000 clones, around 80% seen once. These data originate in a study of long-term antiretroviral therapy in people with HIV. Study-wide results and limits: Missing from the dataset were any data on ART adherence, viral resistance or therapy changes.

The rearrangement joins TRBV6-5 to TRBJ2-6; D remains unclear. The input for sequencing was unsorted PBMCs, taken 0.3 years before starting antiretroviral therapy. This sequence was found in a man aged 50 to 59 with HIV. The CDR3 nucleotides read TGTGCCAGCAGTTACTCTAGCTCTGGGGCCAACGTCCTGACTTTC. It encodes CASSYSSSGANVLTF.